Listed below are T cell receptor beta chains from one sample, sequenced in a study of Ad26.COV2.S vaccination and SARS-CoV-2 variants. Profiling relied on immunoSEQ multiplex PCR, and the TCRdb table lists in-frame clones only, not all of them. The sample yields about 94,000 clones, 82% seen once. The sequencing used peripheral blood, collected after recovery from COVID-19. The receptors here all came from a human donor who had recovered from COVID-19. Both conserved end residues are part of each CDR3. A D gene is named only where the DNA matches it firmly. The listing skips clone size in some rows; elsewhere it reads once, few, many or a size class.

CDR3nt	CDR3aa	v_gene	j_gene	abundance	d_gene
TGTGCCAGCGGACAAACAAGGACAGGGGGCGGCTATGGCTACACCTTC	CASGQTRTGGGYGYTF	TRBV28	TRBJ1-2	few	TRBD1
TGCAGCGTTGAAGATCTATTAGGAGGGAGAGCTTTCTTT	CSVEDLLGGRAFF	TRBV29-1	TRBJ1-1	-	-
TGTGCCAGCAGCGTAGGCGGCTACTCTGGAAACACCATATATTTT	CASSVGGYSGNTIYF	TRBV9	TRBJ1-3	-	-
TGTGCCAGCAGTGACCAAAAAGGCACAATTTATGGCTACACCTTC	CASSDQKGTIYGYTF	TRBV25-1	TRBJ1-2	-	-
TGTGCCAGCTCACCAGAAATGATGGGTCAGGGGCCAACACTGAACGCTTTCTTT	CASSPEMMGQGPTLNAFF	TRBV18	TRBJ1-1	-	-
TGTGCCAGCAGCTTAGTAGTTAGCGGGAGCCCCTACAATGAGCAGTTCTTC	CASSLVVSGSPYNEQFF	TRBV7-2	TRBJ2-1	-	TRBD2
TGTGCCAGCAGCGTAGGGGGATCCATCCCTCTCACAGATACGCAGTATTTT	CASSVGGSIPLTDTQYF	TRBV9	TRBJ2-3	-	-
TGTGCCAGCAGCCAAGATTTAGAAACTGAAGCTTTCTTT	CASSQDLETEAFF	TRBV14	TRBJ1-1	-	-
TGCGCCTCAAAAACAGACCAGGACACCGGGGAGCTGTTTTTT	CASKTDQDTGELFF	TRBV10-1	TRBJ2-2	few	-
TGTGCCAGCAGCCAAGATGATGGGGCAGCCTTCGATAGCAATCAGCCCCAGCATTTT	CASSQDDGAAFDSNQPQHF	TRBV3-1/TRBV3-2	TRBJ1-5	once	-
TGTGCCAGCAGCTGGGTGTCGGGGAACACTGAAGCTTTCTTT	CASSWVSGNTEAFF	TRBV5-5	TRBJ1-1	-	-
TGTGCCAGCAGTTACCTCCAGCCCGGGACAGGTACAGATACGCAGTATTTT	CASSYLQPGTGTDTQYF	TRBV6-2/TRBV6-3	TRBJ2-3	-	TRBD1
TGTGCCAGCAGCTTAGTTCGGCAGGGGAGGTACAATGAGCAGTTCTTC	CASSLVRQGRYNEQFF	TRBV7-2	TRBJ2-1	-	-
TGTGCCACCAGTGCCGGGAGGGAGACCCAGTACTTC	CATSAGRETQYF	TRBV24-1	TRBJ2-5	-	TRBD2
TGTGCCAGCTCACCACAAAAGGTTGGCGGGGAGCTGTTTTTT	CASSPQKVGGELFF	TRBV18	TRBJ2-2	-	-
TGTGCCAGCAGCTTGGTGGGGGCTACGAACACTGAAGCTTTCTTT	CASSLVGATNTEAFF	TRBV5-6	TRBJ1-1	-	-
TGTGCCAGCAGCTTGGAGGCAGCCTTTACAACACCCCTCCACTTT	CASSLEAAFTTPLHF	TRBV5-4	TRBJ1-6	-	-
TGTGCCAGCACTCCCCCCCGGGACGGAGATACGCAGTATTTT	CASTPPRDGDTQYF	TRBV6-6	TRBJ2-3	-	-
TGTGCCAGCAGCACCCGCATGAACACTGAAGCTTTCTTT	CASSTRMNTEAFF	TRBV4-2	TRBJ1-1	-	-
TGTGCCAGCAGCCTTCCGACAGGGGGCGGGAGACTAGCGGGATTCAATGAGCAGTTCTTC	CASSLPTGGGRLAGFNEQFF	TRBV28	TRBJ2-1	-	-
TGTGCCAGCAGTTACCAACTAACAGGGGGCCTGGCTGAAGCTTTCTTT	CASSYQLTGGLAEAFF	TRBV6-5	TRBJ1-1	-	TRBD1
TGTGCCAGCAGCCAAGGACAGCTAGCCAAAAACATTCAGTACTTC	CASSQGQLAKNIQYF	TRBV14	TRBJ2-4	-	-
TGTGCCAGCAGTCCAGGGTTATACGAGCAGTACTTC	CASSPGLYEQYF	TRBV12-3/TRBV12-4	TRBJ2-7	-	-
TGTGCCACCAGTGGGCCTAGCACAGATACGCAGTATTTT	CATSGPSTDTQYF	TRBV24-1	TRBJ2-3	-	-
TGCGCCAGCAGCCAAGATCCGGAGGGGGCGCAGACAGATGGCTACACCTTC	CASSQDPEGAQTDGYTF	TRBV4-1	TRBJ1-2	-	TRBD1
TGCGCCAGCAGCTTGCCCCAAGAGACCCAGTACTTC	CASSLPQETQYF	TRBV5-1	TRBJ2-5	-	-
TGCGCCAGCAGTGCCGGCGGGGGAAACATTCAGTACTTC	CASSAGGGNIQYF	TRBV10-1	TRBJ2-4	-	TRBD2
TGTGCCAGCAGCTTAGAGGACTCCTACGAGCAGTACTTC	CASSLEDSYEQYF	TRBV11-2	TRBJ2-7	-	-
TGTGCCAGCAGTCCCGGGGGACTAGCGGGAGTTATCTCCTACAATGAGCAGTTCTTC	CASSPGGLAGVISYNEQFF	TRBV6-2/TRBV6-3	TRBJ2-1	-	TRBD2
TGTGCCAGCAGTTTTAATTTCGGGGGCGAGGGCTACACCTTC	CASSFNFGGEGYTF	TRBV28	TRBJ1-2	-	-
TGTGCCAGCAGAGGGGGACCTACCAGTCCAGCTTTCTTT	CASRGGPTSPAFF	TRBV7-3	TRBJ1-1	-	-
TGTGCCAGCAGCTTCTGGCGTAGCGGAAGCCAAGAGACCCAGTACTTC	CASSFWRSGSQETQYF	TRBV5-4	TRBJ2-5	-	-
TGTGCCAGCAGCGTCGGGACGTCCGAGGGTGGCTACACCTTC	CASSVGTSEGGYTF	TRBV9	TRBJ1-2	-	-